Following are 15 T cell receptor beta chains from one sample sequenced in a study of T cell repertoires in cytomegalovirus infection. A single record per CDR3 protein comes from TCRdb applying MiXCR to the reads. Counted here are roughly 920,000 distinct CDR3 sequences, around 31% occurring once; the ten biggest clones make up more than 12%. These TCRs' antigens remain unknown. Specimen: cultured CD8+ T cells from PBMCs, collected from culture after CMV antigen stimulation. Every receptor here comes from a human donor in good health (CMV status not recorded). Some clones in this sample may be carry-over from other donors' samples.

This clonotype has only a few counts. The V and J genes are TRBV20-1 and TRBJ1-6; D remains unclear. Trimming pared 6 bases from V and 0 bases from J, leaving 15 bases between. Germline V gene sequence: CDR1 DFQATT, CDR2 SNEGSKA (reference sequence). This CDR3 has 16 residues. CDR3 region: CSAPLGSSSYNSPLHF. CDR3 nucleotide sequence: TGCAGTGCCCCCTTGGGGTCGAGCTCCTATAATTCACCCCTCCACTTT.

This rearrangement joins TRBV6-1 to TRBJ2-5; possible D gene TRBD1, 5 bases. Germline loops: CDR1 MNHNS, CDR2 SASEGT. The CDR3 contains 13 residues. Trimming removed 7 bases from V and 5 bases from J, with 14 bases in between. The CDR3 region has the DNA TGTGCCAGCACCCCCCTAGGGGTCGAGACCCAGTACTTC. This codes for CASTPLGVETQYF.

There are a few counts of this clonotype. This chain uses TRBV10-3 with TRBJ1-1; D is ambiguous. This CDR3 has 15 residues. Germline V lookup: CDR1 ENHRY, CDR2 SYGVKD. V shed 3 bases and J shed 1 base, with 12 bases lying between them. Written as DNA, the CDR3 is TGTGCCATCAGTGAAATTCGAGGGCCGAACACTGAAGCTTTCTTT. The encoded protein is CAISEIRGPNTEAFF.

In its sample, this clonotype was seen a few times. The chain has TRBV2 and TRBJ1-6, with 8 bases matching TRBD1. Per the germline V gene, CDR1 is SNHLY and CDR2 is FYNNEI. The CDR3 length is 14 residues. V lost 7 bases to trimming and J lost 15 bases; unmatched junction nucleotides: 14. The CDR3 reads CASTTKRTGSGLHF. The CDR3 DNA follows: TGTGCCAGCACCACAAAAAGGACAGGGTCCGGCCTCCACTTT. The full variable domain, completed using reference TRBV2 and TRBJ1-6, is EPEVTQTPSHQVTQMGQEVILRCVPISNHLYFYWYRQILGQKVEFLVSFYNNEISEKSEIFDDQFSVERPDGSNFTLKIRSTKLEDSAMYFCASTTKRTGSGLHFGNGTRLTVT.

The J gene is TRBJ2-7, the V gene TRBV6-1; D may be TRBD1 (5 bases). Germline V lookup: CDR1 MNHNS, CDR2 SASEGT. The germline V and J ends were trimmed by 8 bases and 3 bases, with 20 bases remaining between them. This CDR3 is 15 amino acids long. This chain's CDR3 is CASGATENKLYEQYF. The CDR3 DNA is TGTGCCAGCGGGGCGACAGAGAATAAACTCTACGAGCAGTACTTC.

This clonotype has just a few counts. V gene TRBV12-3 or TRBV12-4 combines with J gene TRBJ2-7; TRBD1 matches at 9 bases. Losses at the gene ends were 5 bases for V and 5 bases for J; bases not matched to a gene: 10. The CDR3 consists of 15 residues. The CDR3 DNA sequence: TGTGCCAGCAGTAGATACAGGGGGCTTGAGGACGAGCAGTACTTC. Its protein is CASSRYRGLEDEQYF.

This chain uses TRBV3-1 with TRBJ1-1; D ambiguous. Per germline, CDR1 LGHDT and CDR2 YNNKEL (reference sequence). V dropped 1 base and J dropped 0 bases, with 21 bases sitting between them. The CDR3 runs to 19 residues. This CDR3 reads CASSQGPPGRSGMNTEAFF. DNA for the CDR3: TGTGCCAGCAGCCAAGGTCCGCCGGGCCGTTCCGGGATGAACACTGAAGCTTTCTTT.

The CDR3 spells CASSSVRYTDTQYF. The CDR3 DNA sequence: TGTGCCAGCAGTTCGGTCCGGTACACAGATACGCAGTATTTT. This chain uses TRBV6-2 or TRBV6-3 with TRBJ2-3, with D unclear. Trimming cost V 4 bases and J 2 bases, with 10 bases left between them. From germline, CDR1 is MNHEY and CDR2 SVGEGT. The CDR3 is made up of 14 amino acids.

This sequence joins TRBV15 and TRBJ2-4; 9 nucleotides match TRBD1. J lost 5 bases, V lost 5 bases, and 13 bases had no gene match. The CDR3 length is 17 residues. Germline V gene lookup returns CDR1 LNHNV and CDR2 YYDKDF (reference sequence). The CDR3 DNA is TGTGCCACCAGCGGTTCGGGACAGGGAGAGGATCAAAACATTCAGTACTTC. Its protein product is CATSGSGQGEDQNIQYF.

This clonotype was recorded at least ten times. The gene calls are TRBV27 and TRBJ2-1; D is perhaps TRBD2 (5 bases). Germline CDR1 and CDR2: MNHEY and SMNVEV (reference sequence). CDR3 length: 12 amino acids. Deletions cut 7 bases from V and 6 bases from J, with 10 bases between. For the CDR3, the DNA is TGTGCCAGCAAAAACGAGGGCAATGAGCAGTTCTTC. It yields the protein CASKNEGNEQFF.

The chain employs TRBV3-1 and TRBJ2-3; no clear D. This CDR3 is built from 16 residues. Per germline, CDR1 LGHDT and CDR2 YNNKEL (reference sequence). Trimming shortened V by 4 bases and J by 0 bases, and 14 bases separated the two germline ends. For the CDR3, the DNA is TGTGCCAGCAGCCTTTCGACGTTAACTAGCACAGATACGCAGTATTTT. Translated, it gives CASSLSTLTSTDTQYF.

As to this clonotype: An end of the junction differs from the germline gene, which may be a read error. This chain joins TRBV7-6 and TRBJ2-1, with D possibly being TRBD1 or TRBD2 (5 bases each). Per the germline V gene, CDR1 is SGHVS and CDR2 is FNYEAQ. The CDR3 totals 13 residues. The CDR3 region is CANSTEGYNEQFF. CDR3 sequence (DNA): TGTGCCAACAGCACCGAGGGGTACAATGAGCAGTTCTTC.

This clonotype has a handful of counts. The chain combines TRBV12-5 with TRBJ2-3, with D tentatively TRBD1 (5 bases). The germline V gene encodes CDR1 LGHNT and CDR2 FRNRAP. V was cut by 3 bases and J by 3 bases, with 13 bases left in between. The CDR3 is 15 amino acids. CDR3 sequence: CASGFGAPLTDTQYF. DNA for the CDR3: TGTGCTAGTGGTTTTGGGGCTCCCCTTACAGATACGCAGTATTTT.

The chain employs TRBV9 and TRBJ1-1; possibly TRBD1 for D (6 bases). V was shortened by 0 bases and J by 2 bases, with 17 bases between the two germline ends. The length of the CDR3 is 17 residues. Looked up from germline, CDR1 is SGDLS and CDR2 is YYNGEE. CDR3 bases: TGTGCCAGCAGCGTAGCGGCGGGCACAGGGCTTAACACTGAAGCTTTCTTT. It is translated as CASSVAAGTGLNTEAFF. Full variable domain (outside the CDR3, taken from reference TRBV9 and TRBJ1-1): DSGVTQTPKHLITATGQRVTLRCSPRSGDLSVYWYQQSLDQGLQFLIQYYNGEERAKGNILERFSAQQFPDLHSELNLSSLELGDSALYFCASSVAAGTGLNTEAFFGQGTRLTVV.

Only one count was recorded for this clonotype. The junction does not match germline at one end; this may be a read error. CDR3 sequence (DNA): TGTGCCAGCAGCTTGGCACCGGTTGGGTTGGCTGAAGCTTTCTTT. Translating it yields CASSLAPVGLAEAFF. The chain links TRBV5-3 to TRBJ1-1, with unresolved D. TRBV5-3 is classed as an ORF, of uncertain function. The CDR3 covers 15 residues.